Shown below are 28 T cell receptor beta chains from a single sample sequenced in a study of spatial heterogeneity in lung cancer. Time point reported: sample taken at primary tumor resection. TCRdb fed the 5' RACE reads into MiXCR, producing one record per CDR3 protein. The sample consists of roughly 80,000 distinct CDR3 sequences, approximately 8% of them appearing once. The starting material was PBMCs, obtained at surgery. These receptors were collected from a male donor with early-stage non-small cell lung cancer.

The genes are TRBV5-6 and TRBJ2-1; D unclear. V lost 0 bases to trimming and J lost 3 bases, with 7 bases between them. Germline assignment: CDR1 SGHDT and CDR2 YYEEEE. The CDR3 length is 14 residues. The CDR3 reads CASSLVGGYNEQFF. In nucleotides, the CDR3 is TGTGCCAGCAGCTTGGTGGGCGGCTACAATGAGCAGTTCTTC.

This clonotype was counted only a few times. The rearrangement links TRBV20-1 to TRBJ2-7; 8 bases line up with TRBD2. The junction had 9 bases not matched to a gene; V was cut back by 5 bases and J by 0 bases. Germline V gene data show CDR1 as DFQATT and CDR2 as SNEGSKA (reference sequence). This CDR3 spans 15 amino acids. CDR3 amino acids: CSASTLSGSSYEQYF. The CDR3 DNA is TGCAGTGCTTCTACTCTCAGCGGGAGCTCCTACGAGCAGTACTTC.

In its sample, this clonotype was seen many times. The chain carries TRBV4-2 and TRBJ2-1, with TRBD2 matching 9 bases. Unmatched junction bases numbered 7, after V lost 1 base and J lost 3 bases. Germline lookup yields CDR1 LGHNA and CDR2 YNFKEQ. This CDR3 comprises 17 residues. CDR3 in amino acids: CASSQGPAGGGYNEQFF. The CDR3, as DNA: TGTGCCAGCAGCCAAGGACCCGCGGGAGGGGGCTACAATGAGCAGTTCTTC.

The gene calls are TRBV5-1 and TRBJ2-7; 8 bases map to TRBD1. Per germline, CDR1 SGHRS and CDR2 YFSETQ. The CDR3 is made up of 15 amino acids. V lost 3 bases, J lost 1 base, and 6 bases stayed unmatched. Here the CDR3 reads CASSSQGAGSYEQYF. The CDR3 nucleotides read TGCGCCAGCAGCTCGCAGGGGGCGGGTTCCTACGAGCAGTACTTC.

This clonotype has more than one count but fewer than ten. The CDR3 DNA reads as TGCAGTGTACCCATCAGCGGGGTTAGCACAGATACGCAGTATTTT. This gives the protein CSVPISGVSTDTQYF. The chain has TRBV20-1 and TRBJ2-3; the match to TRBD2 covers 7 bases. The CDR3 consists of 15 residues. The ends lost 7 bases at V and 0 bases at J; junction bases unmatched: 10. CDR1 is DFQATT, CDR2 SNEGSKA, per germline (reference sequence).

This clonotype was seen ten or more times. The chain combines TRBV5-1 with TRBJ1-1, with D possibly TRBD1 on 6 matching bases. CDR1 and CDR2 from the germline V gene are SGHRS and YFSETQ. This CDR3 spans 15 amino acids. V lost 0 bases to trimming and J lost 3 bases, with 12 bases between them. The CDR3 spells CASSLERGRDTEAFF. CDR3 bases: TGCGCCAGCAGCTTGGAGCGGGGGCGCGACACTGAAGCTTTCTTT.

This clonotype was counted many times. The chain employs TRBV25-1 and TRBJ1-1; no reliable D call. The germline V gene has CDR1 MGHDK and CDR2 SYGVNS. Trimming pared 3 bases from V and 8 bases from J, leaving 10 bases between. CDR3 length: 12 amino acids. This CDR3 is CASSDRVGEAFF. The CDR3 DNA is TGTGCCAGCAGTGATAGGGTAGGAGAAGCTTTCTTT.

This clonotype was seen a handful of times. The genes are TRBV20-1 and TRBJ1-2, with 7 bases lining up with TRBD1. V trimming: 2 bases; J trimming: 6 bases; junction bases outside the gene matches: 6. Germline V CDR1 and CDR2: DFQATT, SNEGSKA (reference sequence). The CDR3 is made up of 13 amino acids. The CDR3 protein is CSARWGQSHGYTF. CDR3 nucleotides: TGCAGTGCTAGATGGGGACAGTCCCATGGCTACACCTTC.

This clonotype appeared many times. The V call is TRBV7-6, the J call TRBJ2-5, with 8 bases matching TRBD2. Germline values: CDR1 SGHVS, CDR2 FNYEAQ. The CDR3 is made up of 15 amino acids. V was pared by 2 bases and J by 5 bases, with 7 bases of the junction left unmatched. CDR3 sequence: CASSLMQIAGETQYF. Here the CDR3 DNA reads TGTGCCAGCAGCTTAATGCAGATAGCGGGGGAGACCCAGTACTTC.

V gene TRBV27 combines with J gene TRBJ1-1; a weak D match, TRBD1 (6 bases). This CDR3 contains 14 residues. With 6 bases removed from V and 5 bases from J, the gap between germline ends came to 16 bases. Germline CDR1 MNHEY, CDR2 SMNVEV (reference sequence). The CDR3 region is CASSHRAARTEAFF. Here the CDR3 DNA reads TGTGCCAGCAGCCACAGGGCGGCGCGGACTGAAGCTTTCTTT.

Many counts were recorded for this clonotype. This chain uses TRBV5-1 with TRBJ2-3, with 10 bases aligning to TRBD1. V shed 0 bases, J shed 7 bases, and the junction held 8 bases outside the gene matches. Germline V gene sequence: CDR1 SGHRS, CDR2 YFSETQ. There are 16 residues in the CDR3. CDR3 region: CASSLALGTGANTQYF. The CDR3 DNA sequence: TGCGCCAGCAGCTTGGCCCTTGGGACAGGGGCCAATACGCAGTATTTT.

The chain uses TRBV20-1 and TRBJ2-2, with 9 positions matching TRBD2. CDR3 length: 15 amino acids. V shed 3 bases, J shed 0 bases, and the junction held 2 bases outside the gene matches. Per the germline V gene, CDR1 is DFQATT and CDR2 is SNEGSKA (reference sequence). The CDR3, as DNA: TGCAGTGCTAGTTCTAGCGGGACGAACACCGGGGAGCTGTTTTTT. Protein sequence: CSASSSGTNTGELFF.

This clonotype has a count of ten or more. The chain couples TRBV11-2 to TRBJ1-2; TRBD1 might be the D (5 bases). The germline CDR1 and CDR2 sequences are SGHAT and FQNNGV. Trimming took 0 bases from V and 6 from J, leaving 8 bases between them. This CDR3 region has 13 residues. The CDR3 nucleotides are TGTGCCAGCAGCTTAGATTCCAGGGATGGCTACACCTTC. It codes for CASSLDSRDGYTF.

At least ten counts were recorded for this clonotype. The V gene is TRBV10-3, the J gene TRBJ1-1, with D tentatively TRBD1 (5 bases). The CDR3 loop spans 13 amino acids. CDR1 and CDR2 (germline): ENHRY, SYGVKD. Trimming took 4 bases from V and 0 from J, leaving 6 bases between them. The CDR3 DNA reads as TGTGCCATCAGTGGGACATTGAACACTGAAGCTTTCTTT. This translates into CAISGTLNTEAFF.

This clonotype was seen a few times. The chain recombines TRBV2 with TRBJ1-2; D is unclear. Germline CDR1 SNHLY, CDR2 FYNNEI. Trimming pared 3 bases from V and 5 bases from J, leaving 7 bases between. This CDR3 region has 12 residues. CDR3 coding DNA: TGTGCCAGCAGTGAGTTCATATATGGCTACACCTTC. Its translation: CASSEFIYGYTF.

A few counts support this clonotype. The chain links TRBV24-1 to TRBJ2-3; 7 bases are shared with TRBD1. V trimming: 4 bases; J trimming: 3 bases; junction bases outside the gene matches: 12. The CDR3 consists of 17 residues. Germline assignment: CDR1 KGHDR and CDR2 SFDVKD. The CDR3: CATSEFRQGVGTDTQYF. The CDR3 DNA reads TGTGCCACCAGTGAGTTCAGACAGGGAGTAGGAACAGATACGCAGTATTTT.

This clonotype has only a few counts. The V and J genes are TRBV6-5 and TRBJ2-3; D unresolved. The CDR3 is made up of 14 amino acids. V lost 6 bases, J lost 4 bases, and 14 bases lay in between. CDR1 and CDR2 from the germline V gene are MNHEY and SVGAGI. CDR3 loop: CASRRYPVSDTQYF. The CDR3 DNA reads TGTGCCAGCAGGCGCTACCCCGTCTCAGATACGCAGTATTTT.

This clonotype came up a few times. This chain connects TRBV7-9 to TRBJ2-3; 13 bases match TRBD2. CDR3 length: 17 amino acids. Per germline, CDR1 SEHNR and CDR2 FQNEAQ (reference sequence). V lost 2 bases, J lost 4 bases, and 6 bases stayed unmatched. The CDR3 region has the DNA TGTGCCAGCAGCTTAAAGGAGACTAGCGGGAGGTCAGATACGCAGTATTTT. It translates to CASSLKETSGRSDTQYF.

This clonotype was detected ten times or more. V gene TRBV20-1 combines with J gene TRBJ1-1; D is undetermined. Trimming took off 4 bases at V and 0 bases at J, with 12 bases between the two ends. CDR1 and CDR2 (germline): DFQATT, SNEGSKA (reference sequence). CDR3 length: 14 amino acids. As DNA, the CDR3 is TGCAGTGCTACAGCGGTATACCTGAACACTGAAGCTTTCTTT. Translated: CSATAVYLNTEAFF.

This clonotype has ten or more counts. The DNA of the CDR3 is TGTGCCATCAGTGAGTCGAGACTAGCGGGAGCCTACGAGCAGTACTTC. Its translation is CAISESRLAGAYEQYF. The chain recombines TRBV10-3 with TRBJ2-7; 12 positions agree with TRBD2. Looked up from germline, CDR1 is ENHRY and CDR2 is SYGVKD. The CDR3 length is 16 residues. Trimming removed 0 bases from V and 2 bases from J; junction bases left unmatched: 2.

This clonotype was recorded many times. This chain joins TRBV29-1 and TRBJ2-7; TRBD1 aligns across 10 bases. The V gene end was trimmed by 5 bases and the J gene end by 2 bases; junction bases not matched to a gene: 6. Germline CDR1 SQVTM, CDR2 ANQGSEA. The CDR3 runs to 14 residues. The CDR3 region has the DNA TGCAGCGTTCGACCCGGGACAGGGGCCTACGAGCAGTACTTC. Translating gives CSVRPGTGAYEQYF.

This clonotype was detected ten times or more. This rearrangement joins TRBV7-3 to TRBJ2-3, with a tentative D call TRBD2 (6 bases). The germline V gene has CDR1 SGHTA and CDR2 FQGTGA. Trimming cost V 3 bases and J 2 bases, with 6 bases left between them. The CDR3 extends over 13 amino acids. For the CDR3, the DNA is TGTGCCAGCAGCTTGGACTACACAGATACGCAGTATTTT. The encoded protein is CASSLDYTDTQYF.

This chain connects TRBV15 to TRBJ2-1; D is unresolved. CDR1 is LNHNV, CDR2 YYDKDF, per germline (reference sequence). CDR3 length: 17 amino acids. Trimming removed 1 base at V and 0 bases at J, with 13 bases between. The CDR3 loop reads CATSRAPGSLSYNEQFF. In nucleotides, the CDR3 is TGTGCCACCAGCAGAGCCCCGGGCAGTCTCTCCTACAATGAGCAGTTCTTC.

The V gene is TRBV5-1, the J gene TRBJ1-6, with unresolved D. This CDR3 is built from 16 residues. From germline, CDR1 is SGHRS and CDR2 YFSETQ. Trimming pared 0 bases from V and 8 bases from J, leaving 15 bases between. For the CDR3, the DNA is TGCGCCAGCAGCTTGGCTGGACGCCTACGGGATTCACCCCTCCACTTT. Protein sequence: CASSLAGRLRDSPLHF.

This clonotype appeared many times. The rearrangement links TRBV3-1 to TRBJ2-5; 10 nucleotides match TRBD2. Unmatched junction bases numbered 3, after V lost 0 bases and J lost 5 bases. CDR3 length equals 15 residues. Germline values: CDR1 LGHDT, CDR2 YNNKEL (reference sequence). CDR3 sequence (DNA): TGTGCCAGCAGCCAAGATGGACTAGCGGTTGAGACCCAGTACTTC. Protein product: CASSQDGLAVETQYF.

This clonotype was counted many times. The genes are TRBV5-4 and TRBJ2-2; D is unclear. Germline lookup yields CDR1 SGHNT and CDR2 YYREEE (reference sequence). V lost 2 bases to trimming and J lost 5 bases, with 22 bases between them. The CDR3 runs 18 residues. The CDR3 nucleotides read TGTGCCAGCAGCTTACTTCTCACCCCCCGATCCGGGACCGGGGAGCTGTTTTTT. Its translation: CASSLLLTPRSGTGELFF.

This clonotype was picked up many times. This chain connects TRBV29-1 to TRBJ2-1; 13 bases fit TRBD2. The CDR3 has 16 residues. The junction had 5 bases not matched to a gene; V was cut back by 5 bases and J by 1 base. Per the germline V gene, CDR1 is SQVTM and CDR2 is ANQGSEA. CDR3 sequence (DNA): TGCAGCGTTAGGACTAGCGGGAGTCCGTCCTACAATGAGCAGTTCTTC. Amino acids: CSVRTSGSPSYNEQFF.

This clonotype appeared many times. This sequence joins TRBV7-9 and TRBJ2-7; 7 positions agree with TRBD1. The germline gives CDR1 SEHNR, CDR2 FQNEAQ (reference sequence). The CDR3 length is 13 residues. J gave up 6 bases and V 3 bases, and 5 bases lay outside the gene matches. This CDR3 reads CASSFLSGGEQYF. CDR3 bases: TGTGCCAGCAGCTTTTTGTCAGGGGGCGAGCAGTACTTC. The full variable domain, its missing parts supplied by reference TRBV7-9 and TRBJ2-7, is DTGVSQNPRHKITKRGQNVTFRCDPISEHNRLYWYRQTLGQGPEFLTYFQNEAQLEKSRLLSDRFSAERPKGSFSTLEIQRTEQGDSAMYLCASSFLSGGEQYFGPGTRLTVT.